What follows are 5 T cell receptor beta chains derived from one specimen sequenced in a study of T cells after yellow fever vaccination. TCRdb ran MiXCR on the 5' RACE reads and lists one entry per CDR3 protein. The data contain tens of thousands of distinct CDR3 sequences, roughly 7.4% of them singletons. This specimen was CD8+ T cells sorted from PBMCs, taken on the day of the yellow fever booster vaccination. These receptors were obtained from a man aged 25 to 40 who received the YFV17D yellow fever vaccine.

A remark on this clonotype: A junction boundary mismatches the germline segment, possibly from a read error. The CDR3 nucleotides are TGTGCCAGCAGCTTAGTGGGCGGGAGCGGCTACGAGCATTACTTC. This sequence encodes CASSLVGGSGYEHYF. The J gene is TRBJ2-7, the V gene TRBV7-9, with 7 bases identical to TRBD2. This CDR3 has 15 residues. The V gene's germline CDR1 is SEHNR and CDR2 FQNEAQ (reference sequence).

Only a few counts were recorded for this clonotype. The chain is built from TRBV7-6 and TRBJ2-3, with D possibly matching TRBD2 (7 bases). The CDR3 has 15 residues. Germline V gives CDR1 SGHVS, CDR2 FNYEAQ. V was shortened by 6 bases and J by 3 bases, with 16 bases between the two germline ends. CDR3 nucleotide sequence: TGTGCCAGCAGGCTTTCGGGGGGCGCGACAGATACGCAGTATTTT. Translated, it gives CASRLSGGATDTQYF.

The chain combines TRBV7-9 with TRBJ1-2; weak D call: TRBD1 (5 bases). Germline V lookup: CDR1 SEHNR, CDR2 FQNEAQ (reference sequence). V was pared by 5 bases and J by 3 bases, with 10 bases between. There are 13 residues in the CDR3. The CDR3 sequence is CASSLTGDYGYTF. CDR3 bases: TGTGCCAGCAGCCTGACGGGGGACTATGGCTACACCTTC. The whole variable domain, filled in from reference TRBV7-9 and TRBJ1-2, reads DTGVSQNPRHKITKRGQNVTFRCDPISEHNRLYWYRQTLGQGPEFLTYFQNEAQLEKSRLLSDRFSAERPKGSFSTLEIQRTEQGDSAMYLCASSLTGDYGYTFGSGTRLTVV.

This clonotype was seen a handful of times. V usage is TRBV5-1 and J usage is TRBJ2-7; TRBD2 might be the D (6 bases). CDR1 and CDR2 (germline): SGHRS, YFSETQ. This CDR3 has 19 amino acids. The V and J ends lost 0 bases and 4 bases respectively, with 26 bases between them. The CDR3 nucleotides read TGCGCCAGCAGCTTGGAGGGGAACGCCTTAGCGGAGGCCACTTACGAGCAGTACTTC. This sequence encodes CASSLEGNALAEATYEQYF.

This clonotype appeared a few times. This rearrangement joins TRBV5-4 to TRBJ2-1; TRBD2 matches at 9 bases. J gave up 10 bases and V 4 bases, and 15 bases lay outside the gene matches. The CDR3 is made up of 16 amino acids. Germline CDR1 is SGHNT and CDR2 is YYREEE (reference sequence). The CDR3 bases are TGTGCCAGCAGCCCGCCGGGGCTAGCGGGATTGGGGGAGCAGTTCTTC. Translating gives CASSPPGLAGLGEQFF.